Listed below are T cell receptor beta chains from one sample, sequenced in a study of cytomegalovirus exposure and HLA in healthy donors. The assay was immunoSEQ multiplex PCR, and TCRdb's table has in-frame clones only and misses some. The data hold about 97,000 clones, with approximately 89% observed a single time. Sequencing was done on a sample of PBMCs. The receptors were sampled from a man aged 25 to 40 in good health and CMV-seronegative. Each CDR3 is given with its conserved first and last residue. D genes are given only for firm matches. A row's size may be missing; if present it is once, few, many or a size class.

d_call	j_call	v_call	clone_size	cdr3_aa	cdr3_nt
-	TRBJ1-1	TRBV4-1	-	CASSQDGISLTEAFF	TGCGCCAGCAGCCAAGATGGCATCTCCCTCACTGAAGCTTTCTTT
TRBD1	TRBJ1-5	TRBV7-2	-	CASSSGQGAGNQPQHF	TGTGCCAGCAGCTCAGGACAGGGGGCCGGCAATCAGCCCCAGCATTTT
-	TRBJ2-7	TRBV7-9	once	CASSPPGEYYEQYF	TGTGCCAGCAGCCCCCCTGGTGAGTACTACGAGCAGTACTTC
TRBD1	TRBJ2-7	TRBV5-1	-	CASSFANRGQKYEQYF	TGCGCCAGCAGCTTCGCCAACAGGGGGCAGAAGTACGAGCAGTACTTC
-	TRBJ1-5	TRBV28	-	CASMFPSGNQPQHF	TGTGCCAGCATGTTTCCCAGTGGCAATCAGCCCCAGCATTTT
TRBD1	TRBJ1-6	TRBV5-6	-	CASSAEARGWYNSPLHF	TGTGCCAGCAGCGCGGAGGCCAGGGGGTGGTATAATTCACCCCTCCACTTT
TRBD1	TRBJ1-4	TRBV6-5	-	CASSPQGINEKLFF	TGTGCCAGCAGCCCACAGGGGATCAATGAAAAACTGTTTTTT
TRBD2	TRBJ2-1	TRBV5-5	-	CASSVAGTSGEQFF	TGTGCCAGCAGCGTCGCCGGGACTAGCGGTGAGCAGTTCTTC
-	TRBJ1-5	TRBV6-1	-	CASSAVNSNQPQHF	TGTGCCAGCAGTGCGGTTAATAGCAATCAGCCCCAGCATTTT
TRBD2	TRBJ2-5	TRBV9	-	CASSVEASGSSQETQYF	TGTGCCAGCAGCGTAGAGGCTAGCGGGAGTTCCCAAGAGACCCAGTACTTC
TRBD2	TRBJ2-2	TRBV7-2	-	CASSLDVGGIKTGELFF	TGTGCCAGCAGCTTAGATGTCGGGGGGATAAAAACCGGGGAGCTGTTTTTT
-	TRBJ1-2	TRBV7-2	-	CASSLATTSHTF	TGTGCCAGCAGCTTAGCGACAACTTCCCACACCTTC
TRBD1	TRBJ1-2	TRBV9	-	CASNTGGWDGYTF	TGTGCCAGCAACACAGGGGGCTGGGATGGCTACACCTTC
-	TRBJ2-2	TRBV4-1	once	CASSQVGAVTGELFF	TGCGCCAGCAGCCAAGTTGGGGCCGTCACCGGGGAGCTGTTTTTT
TRBD2	TRBJ2-2	TRBV5-1	-	CASNPRRGLAGGILVTGELFF	TGCGCCAGCAACCCCAGGCGAGGGCTAGCGGGAGGAATTTTAGTTACCGGGGAGCTGTTTTTT
-	TRBJ1-1	TRBV5-1	-	CASSGDTRGTEAFF	TGCGCCAGCAGCGGGGACACCCGGGGCACTGAAGCTTTCTTT
-	TRBJ2-3	TRBV7-9	-	CASSPVVSSRGSTDTQYF	TGTGCCAGCAGCCCAGTGGTGTCCAGTAGAGGAAGCACAGATACGCAGTATTTT
-	TRBJ1-5	TRBV2	-	CASSEAVRGPQHF	TGTGCCAGCAGTGAAGCGGTCCGGGGGCCCCAGCATTTT
TRBD1	TRBJ2-7	TRBV29-1	few	CSGGQGGEGEQYF	TGCAGCGGGGGACAGGGAGGAGAGGGCGAGCAGTACTTC
-	TRBJ1-6	TRBV6-6	-	CASSYAGDNSPLHF	TGTGCCAGCAGTTACGCAGGGGATAATTCACCCCTCCACTTT
-	TRBJ1-1	TRBV19	-	CASISPSLNTEAFF	TGTGCCAGTATAAGTCCAAGCTTGAACACTGAAGCTTTCTTT
TRBD2	TRBJ2-1	TRBV7-6	-	CASSLLSPPGLAGGDEQFF	TGTGCCAGCAGCCTGCTTTCACCGCCGGGACTAGCGGGGGGGGATGAGCAGTTCTTC
-	TRBJ2-1	TRBV10-3	-	CAISESWGQDEQFF	TGTGCCATCAGTGAATCCTGGGGGCAGGATGAGCAGTTCTTC
TRBD2	TRBJ2-1	TRBV11-3	-	CASSFGLAGVGEQFF	TGTGCCAGCAGCTTCGGACTAGCGGGAGTAGGTGAGCAGTTCTTC
-	TRBJ1-3	TRBV4-3	-	CASSQEGPSSGNTIYF	TGCGCCAGCAGCCAGGAGGGGCCCTCCTCTGGAAACACCATATATTTT
TRBD1	TRBJ1-4	TRBV6-1	-	CASAWDRETNEKLFF	TGTGCCAGCGCTTGGGACAGGGAGACTAATGAAAAACTGTTTTTT
TRBD1	TRBJ2-7	TRBV18	-	CASSPTYSTGFYEQYF	TGTGCCAGCTCACCAACCTATTCGACAGGGTTTTACGAGCAGTACTTC